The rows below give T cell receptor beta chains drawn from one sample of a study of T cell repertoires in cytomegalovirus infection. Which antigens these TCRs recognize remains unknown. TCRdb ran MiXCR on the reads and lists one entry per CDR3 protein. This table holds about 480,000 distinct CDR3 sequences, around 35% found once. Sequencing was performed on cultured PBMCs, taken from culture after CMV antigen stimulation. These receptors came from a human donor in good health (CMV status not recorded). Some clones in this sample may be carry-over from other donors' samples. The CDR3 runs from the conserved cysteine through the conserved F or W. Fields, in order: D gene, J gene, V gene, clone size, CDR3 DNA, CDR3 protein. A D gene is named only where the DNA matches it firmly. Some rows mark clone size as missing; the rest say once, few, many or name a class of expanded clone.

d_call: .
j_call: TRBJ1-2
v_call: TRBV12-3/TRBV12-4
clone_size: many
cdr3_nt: TGTGCCAGCAGTTTAGAAGGGTCTGGTAACTATGGCTACACCTTC
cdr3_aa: CASSLEGSGNYGYTF

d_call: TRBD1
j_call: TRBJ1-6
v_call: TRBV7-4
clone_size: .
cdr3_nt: TGTGCCAGCAGCCCGACAGGGGCCGGTGTGACACCCCTCCACTTT
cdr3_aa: CASSPTGAGVTPLHF

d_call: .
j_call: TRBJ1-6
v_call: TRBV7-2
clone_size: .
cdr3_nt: TGTGCCAGCAGCTTCTTGCAAGGGGGTTGGAATTCACCCCTCCACTTT
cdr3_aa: CASSFLQGGWNSPLHF

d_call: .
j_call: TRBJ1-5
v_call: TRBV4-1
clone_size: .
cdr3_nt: TGCGCCAGCAGCGTTCGGATCGTAATTAGCAATCAGCCCCAGCATTTT
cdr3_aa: CASSVRIVISNQPQHF

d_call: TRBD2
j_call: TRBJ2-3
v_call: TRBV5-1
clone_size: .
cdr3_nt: TGCGCCAGCAGCGAAGAGGGACTAGAGGTTCTCACAGATACGCAGTATTTT
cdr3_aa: CASSEEGLEVLTDTQYF

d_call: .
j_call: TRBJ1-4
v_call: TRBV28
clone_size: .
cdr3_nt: TGTGCCAGCACCAGACCGGGTTTAGGGGGGACTAATGAAAAACTGTTTTTT
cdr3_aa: CASTRPGLGGTNEKLFF

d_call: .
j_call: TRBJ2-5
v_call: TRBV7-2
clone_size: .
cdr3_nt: TGTGCCAGCAGCTTGGCCTGGGGGGACTCAGGAGGTCCGAAGGAGACCCAGTACTTC
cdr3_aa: CASSLAWGDSGGPKETQYF

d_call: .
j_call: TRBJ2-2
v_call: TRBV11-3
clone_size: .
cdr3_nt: TGTGCCAGCAGCGATCTAGCGAACACCGGGGAGCTGTTTTTT
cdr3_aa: CASSDLANTGELFF

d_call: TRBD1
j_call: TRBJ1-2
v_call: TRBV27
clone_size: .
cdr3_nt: TGTGCCAGCAGACAGGGGGCGCGGGGCTACACCTTC
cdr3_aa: CASRQGARGYTF

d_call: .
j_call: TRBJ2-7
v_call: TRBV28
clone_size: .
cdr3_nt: TGTGCCAGCAGTCCCCTCTCCTACGAGCAGTACTTC
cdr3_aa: CASSPLSYEQYF

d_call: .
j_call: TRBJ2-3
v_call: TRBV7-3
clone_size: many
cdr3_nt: TGTGCCAGCAGCTTATTTGGGAGCACAGATACGCAGTATTTT
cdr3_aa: CASSLFGSTDTQYF

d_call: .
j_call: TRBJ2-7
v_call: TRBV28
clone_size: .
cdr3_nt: TGTGCCAGCAGCACAGCCTCCTACGAGCAGTACTTC
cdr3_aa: CASSTASYEQYF

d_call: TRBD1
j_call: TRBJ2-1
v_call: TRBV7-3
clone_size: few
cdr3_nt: TGTGCCAGCAGCTTCACGTCGGACAGGGGAAATGAGCAGTTCTTC
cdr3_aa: CASSFTSDRGNEQFF

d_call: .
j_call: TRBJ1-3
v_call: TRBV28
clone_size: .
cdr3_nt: TGTGCCAGCAGTTTAAGGACAGCCAGCTCTGGAAACACCATATATTTT
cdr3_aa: CASSLRTASSGNTIYF

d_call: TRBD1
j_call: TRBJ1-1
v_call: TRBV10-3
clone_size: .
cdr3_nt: TGTGCCATCACTGACGTCGGACAGGGGTCTGAAGCTTTCTTT
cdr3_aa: CAITDVGQGSEAFF

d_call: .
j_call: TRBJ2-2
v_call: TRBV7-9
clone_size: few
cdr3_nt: TGTGCCAGCAGCGGGACGAAGAGGGGGGCGTACACCGGGGAGCTGTTTTTT
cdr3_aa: CASSGTKRGAYTGELFF

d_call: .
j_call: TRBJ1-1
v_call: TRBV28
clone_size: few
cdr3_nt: TGTGCCAGCACCCTTCGTCGGGGAATGCGGACTGAAGCTTTCTTT
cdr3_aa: CASTLRRGMRTEAFF

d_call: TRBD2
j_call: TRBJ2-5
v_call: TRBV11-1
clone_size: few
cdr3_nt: TGTGCCAGCAGCCCAGGACTAGCGGCCCAAGAGACCCAGTACTTC
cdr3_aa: CASSPGLAAQETQYF

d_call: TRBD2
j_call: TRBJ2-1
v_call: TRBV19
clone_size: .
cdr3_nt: TGTGCCAGTAGTCCTGGGGTAGCGGGAGCTCTTCGGTTCTTC
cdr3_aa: CASSPGVAGALRFF

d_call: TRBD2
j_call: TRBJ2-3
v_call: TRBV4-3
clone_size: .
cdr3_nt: TGCGCCAGCAGCCATTCCGGGACTAGCAGCACAGATACGCAGTATTTT
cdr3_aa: CASSHSGTSSTDTQYF

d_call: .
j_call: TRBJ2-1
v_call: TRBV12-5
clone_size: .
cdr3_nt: TGTGCTAGTGGACCCACCCTTAACGAGCAGTTCTTC
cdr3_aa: CASGPTLNEQFF

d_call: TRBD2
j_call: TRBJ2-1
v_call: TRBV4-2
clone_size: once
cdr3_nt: TGTGCCAGCAGCCAAGATCAGAGGACTAGCGGGAGGCAAGAGCAGTTCTTC
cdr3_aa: CASSQDQRTSGRQEQFF

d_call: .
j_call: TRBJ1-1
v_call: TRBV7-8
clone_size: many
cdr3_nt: TGTGCCAGCAGCTTAGCCAGGGCGGGCACTGAAGCTTTCTTT
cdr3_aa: CASSLARAGTEAFF

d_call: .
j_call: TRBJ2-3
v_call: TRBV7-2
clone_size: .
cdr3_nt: TGTGCCAGCAGTAGGAGTTTCGATACGCAGTATTTT
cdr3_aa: CASSRSFDTQYF

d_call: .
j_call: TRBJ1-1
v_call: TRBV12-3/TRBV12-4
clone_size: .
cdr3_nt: TGTGCCAGCAGTTTAATCGCTTCCCAAAGGGAAGCTTTCTTT
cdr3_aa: CASSLIASQREAFF

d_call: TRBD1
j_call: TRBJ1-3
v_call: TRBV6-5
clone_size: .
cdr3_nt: TGTGCCAGCAGTCAGACAGGGAATGGAAACACCATATATTTT
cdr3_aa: CASSQTGNGNTIYF

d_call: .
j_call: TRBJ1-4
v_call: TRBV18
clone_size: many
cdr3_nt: TGTGCCAGCTCACCGGGGAGAACTAATGAAAAACTGTTTTTT
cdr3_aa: CASSPGRTNEKLFF

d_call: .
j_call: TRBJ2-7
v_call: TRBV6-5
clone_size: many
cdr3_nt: TGTGCCAGCAGTTACTCTAGCGAGGGCTACGAGCAGTACTTC
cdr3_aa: CASSYSSEGYEQYF

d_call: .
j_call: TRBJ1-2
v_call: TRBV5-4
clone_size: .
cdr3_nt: TGTGCCAGCAGCTTTCAACAGGAGAGTGGCTACACCTTC
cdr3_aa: CASSFQQESGYTF

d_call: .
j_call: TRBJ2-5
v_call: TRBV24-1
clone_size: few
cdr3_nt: TGTGCCACCTCCGAGGCCTTACGAAAGACCCAGTACTTC
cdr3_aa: CATSEALRKTQYF

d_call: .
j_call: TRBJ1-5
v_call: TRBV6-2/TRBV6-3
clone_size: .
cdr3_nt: TGTGCCAGCAGTCGACTGAATCAGCCCCAGCATTTT
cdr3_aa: CASSRLNQPQHF

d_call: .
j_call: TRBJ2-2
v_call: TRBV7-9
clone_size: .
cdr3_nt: TGTGCCAGCAGCTCCTCATTGGGGGACTCCGGCACCGGGGAGCTGTTTTTT
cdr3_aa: CASSSSLGDSGTGELFF

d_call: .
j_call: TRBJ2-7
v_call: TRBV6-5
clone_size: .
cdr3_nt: TGTGCCAGCAGCCCCTTGGACAGCCCATCCTACGAGCAGTACTTC
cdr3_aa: CASSPLDSPSYEQYF

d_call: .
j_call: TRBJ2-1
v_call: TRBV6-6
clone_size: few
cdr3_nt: TGTGCCAGCAGTACACCCCTTTCCGGGGCCTTCGCGTTCTTC
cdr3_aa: CASSTPLSGAFAFF

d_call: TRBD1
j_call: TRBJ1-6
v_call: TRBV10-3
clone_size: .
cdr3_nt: TGTGCCATCAGCGAAACAGTCCGGGACAGATATAATTCACCCCTCCACTTT
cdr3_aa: CAISETVRDRYNSPLHF

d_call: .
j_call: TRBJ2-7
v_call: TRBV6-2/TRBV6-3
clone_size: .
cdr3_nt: TGTGCCAGCAGTTACGGGACGACCGTGACTGGGCAGTACTTC
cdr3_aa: CASSYGTTVTGQYF

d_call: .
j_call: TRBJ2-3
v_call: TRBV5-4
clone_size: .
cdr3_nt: TGTGCCAGCAGTCCGCCTAGTCCAGATACGCAGTATTTT
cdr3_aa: CASSPPSPDTQYF